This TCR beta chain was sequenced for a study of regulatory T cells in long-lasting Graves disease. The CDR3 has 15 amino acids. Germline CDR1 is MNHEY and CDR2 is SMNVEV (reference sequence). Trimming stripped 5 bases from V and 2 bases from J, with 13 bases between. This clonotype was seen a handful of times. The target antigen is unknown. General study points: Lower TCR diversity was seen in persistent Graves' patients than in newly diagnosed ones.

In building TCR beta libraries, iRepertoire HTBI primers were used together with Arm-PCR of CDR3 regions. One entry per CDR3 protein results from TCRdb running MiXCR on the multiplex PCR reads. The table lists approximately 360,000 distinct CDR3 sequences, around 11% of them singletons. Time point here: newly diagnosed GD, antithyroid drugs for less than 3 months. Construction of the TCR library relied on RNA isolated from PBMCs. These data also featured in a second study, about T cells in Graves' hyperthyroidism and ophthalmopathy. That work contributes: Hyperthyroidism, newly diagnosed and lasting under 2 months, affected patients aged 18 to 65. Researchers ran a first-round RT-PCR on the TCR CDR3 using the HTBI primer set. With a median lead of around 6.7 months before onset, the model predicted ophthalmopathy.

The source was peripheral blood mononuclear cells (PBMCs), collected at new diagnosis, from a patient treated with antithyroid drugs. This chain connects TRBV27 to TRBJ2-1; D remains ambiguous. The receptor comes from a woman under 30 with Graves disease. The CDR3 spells CASSLPGATYNEQFF. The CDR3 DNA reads TGTGCCAGCAGTCTCCCAGGAGCAACCTACAATGAGCAGTTCTTC.